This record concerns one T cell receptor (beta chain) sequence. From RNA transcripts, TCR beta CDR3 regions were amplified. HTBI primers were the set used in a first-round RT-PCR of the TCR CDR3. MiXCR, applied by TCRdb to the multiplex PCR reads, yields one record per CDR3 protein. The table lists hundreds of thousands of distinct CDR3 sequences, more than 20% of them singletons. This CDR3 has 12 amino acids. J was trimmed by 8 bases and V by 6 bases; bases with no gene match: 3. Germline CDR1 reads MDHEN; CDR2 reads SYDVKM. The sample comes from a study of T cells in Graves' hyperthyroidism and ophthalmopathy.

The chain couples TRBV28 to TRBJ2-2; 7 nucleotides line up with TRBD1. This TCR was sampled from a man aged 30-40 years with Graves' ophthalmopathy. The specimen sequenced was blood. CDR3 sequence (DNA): TGTGCCAGCAGGGGACAGATTGGGGAGCTGTTTTTT. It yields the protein CASRGQIGELFF. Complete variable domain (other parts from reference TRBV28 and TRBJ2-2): DVKVTQSSRYLVKRTGEKVFLECVQDMDHENMFWYRQDPGLGLRLIYFSYDVKMKEKGDIPEGYSVSREKKERFSLILESASTNQTSMYLCASRGQIGELFFGEGSRLTVL.